This TCR beta chain was documented in a study of blood T cell repertoires in COVID-19. Looking at the study overall: The analysed material was cDNA or gDNA that came from T cells, B-cell-depleted T cells, or PBMCs.

A single count supports this clone. In assigning cohorts, the study relied on participant-reported clinical history. Recovery among Cohort 3 donors was established by two negative PCRs, clearance, or symptom resolution. How the authors handled the data: Reference gene primer amplification gave nucleated cell count estimates. Sequencing used immunoSEQ multiplex PCR; TCRdb keeps in-frame clones, though not all of them. V and J calls and clone size are as listed in that table; D and trimming were resolved from the DNA. The sample shows fewer than 300,000 clones, 75% to 90% of them seen only once. Germline assignment: CDR1 MNHEY and CDR2 SVGAGI. This CDR3 has 15 residues. V lost 2 bases and J 9 bases, leaving 19 bases between the germline ends.

The V call is TRBV6-5, the J call TRBJ2-5, with a weak D call TRBD1 (6 bases). The sample consisted of PBMCs or T cells enriched from blood (not recorded which). The TCR comes from a woman between 25 and 40 years old who had recovered from COVID-19. The CDR3 here is CASSYSPRGQGAQYF. DNA of the CDR3: TGTGCCAGCAGTTACAGTCCCAGGGGTCAAGGGGCCCAGTACTTC.